This T cell receptor (beta chain) was documented in a study of OX40 agonist ivuxolimab in advanced cancers. Clones were sequenced by immunoSEQ multiplex PCR, and TCRdb holds only the in-frame ones, with some missing. The sample yields around 140,000 clones, around nine tenths seen once. CDR3 length: 12 residues. From germline, CDR1 is SNHLY and CDR2 FYNNEI. This sample comprised CD4+ or CD8+ T cells sorted from blood, obtained in a trial of the OX40 agonist ivuxolimab. This sequence was found in an adult with an advanced solid tumor such as melanoma, head and neck, liver or kidney cancer. The chain carries TRBV2 and TRBJ2-5; 8 bases line up with TRBD2. The J call may be mistaken, given a closer DNA end match to TRBJ2-7. CDR3 in amino acids: CASAAGAYEQYF. DNA for the CDR3: TGTGCCAGCGCAGCGGGGGCCTACGAGCAGTACTTC.